These T cell receptor beta chains were read from a single sample in a study of OX40 agonist ivuxolimab in advanced cancers. Sequenced by immunoSEQ multiplex PCR; TCRdb stores in-frame clones only, minus some. The sample includes tens of thousands of clones, 75% to 90% seen only once; the top ten take approximately 5%. This specimen was CD4+ or CD8+ T cells sorted from blood, taken in a trial of the OX40 agonist ivuxolimab. The receptors originated from an adult with an advanced solid tumor such as melanoma, head and neck, liver or kidney cancer. Each CDR3 is given with its conserved first and last residue. D genes are given only for firm matches. Clone size, where shown, is once, few, many, or a class for clones that have expanded.

d_gene: NA
abundance: once
j_gene: TRBJ1-5
v_gene: TRBV25-1
CDR3nt: TGTGCCAGCAGTGACCTCGGAGGCGGCAATCAGCCCCAGCATTTT
CDR3aa: CASSDLGGGNQPQHF

d_gene: TRBD1
abundance: NA
j_gene: TRBJ2-1
v_gene: TRBV19
CDR3nt: TGTGCCAGTAGTACGGACAGGGCCCTAGCCTACAATGAGCAGTTCTTC
CDR3aa: CASSTDRALAYNEQFF

d_gene: TRBD2
abundance: few
j_gene: TRBJ2-2
v_gene: TRBV5-1
CDR3nt: TGCGCCAGCAGTCCCGGGGGGGGCCCCCCCGGGGAGCTGTTTTTT
CDR3aa: CASSPGGGPPGELFF

d_gene: TRBD1
abundance: NA
j_gene: TRBJ2-7
v_gene: TRBV5-5
CDR3nt: TGTGCCAGCAGCCCCGGGACAGGGGCGGGGGCTTCCTACGAGCAGTACTTC
CDR3aa: CASSPGTGAGASYEQYF

d_gene: NA
abundance: NA
j_gene: TRBJ2-7
v_gene: TRBV7-6
CDR3nt: TGTGCCAGCAGCTTAGGCACAAGGGGGGGGGCCTACGAGCAGTACTTC
CDR3aa: CASSLGTRGGAYEQYF

d_gene: TRBD1
abundance: NA
j_gene: TRBJ1-2
v_gene: TRBV5-1
CDR3nt: TGCGCCAGCAGCCCCGGGGGACAGGGACCTTATGGCTACACCTTC
CDR3aa: CASSPGGQGPYGYTF

d_gene: NA
abundance: NA
j_gene: TRBJ1-1
v_gene: TRBV5-1
CDR3nt: TGCGCCAGCAGCTTGTGGGGAAACACTGAAGCTTTCTTT
CDR3aa: CASSLWGNTEAFF

d_gene: NA
abundance: NA
j_gene: TRBJ2-1
v_gene: TRBV5-8
CDR3nt: TGTGCCAGCAGTTCCCTCGACAATGAGCAGTTCTTC
CDR3aa: CASSSLDNEQFF

d_gene: NA
abundance: NA
j_gene: TRBJ2-7
v_gene: TRBV30
CDR3nt: TGTGCCGGGCAACACAGCTCCTACGAGCAGTACTTC
CDR3aa: CAGQHSSYEQYF

d_gene: NA
abundance: NA
j_gene: TRBJ1-6
v_gene: TRBV6-6
CDR3nt: TGTGCCAGCGGATGGGACACCTATAATTCACCCCTCCACTTT
CDR3aa: CASGWDTYNSPLHF

d_gene: TRBD2
abundance: NA
j_gene: TRBJ2-3
v_gene: TRBV9
CDR3nt: TGTGCCAGCAGCGTAGCTCTCGGCGGGAGGGCCTCAAGCACAGATACGCAGTATTTT
CDR3aa: CASSVALGGRASSTDTQYF

d_gene: NA
abundance: NA
j_gene: TRBJ1-5
v_gene: TRBV11-3
CDR3nt: TGTGCCAGCAGTCAAGGGGCAGGGAAGAATAGCAATCAGCCCCAGCATTTT
CDR3aa: CASSQGAGKNSNQPQHF

d_gene: NA
abundance: NA
j_gene: TRBJ2-7
v_gene: TRBV19
CDR3nt: TGTGCCAGTAGTCTCGAGGGGACACCCTCCTACGAGCAGTACTTC
CDR3aa: CASSLEGTPSYEQYF

d_gene: NA
abundance: NA
j_gene: TRBJ2-5
v_gene: TRBV29-1
CDR3nt: TGCAGCGTGGGGGGACGGCTACAAGAGACCCAGTACTTC
CDR3aa: CSVGGRLQETQYF

d_gene: TRBD1
abundance: NA
j_gene: TRBJ1-2
v_gene: TRBV12-5
CDR3nt: TGTGCTAGTGGAATCCTGGGGACAGCCTCTCGCTTCTATGGCTACACCTTC
CDR3aa: CASGILGTASRFYGYTF

d_gene: NA
abundance: NA
j_gene: TRBJ2-2
v_gene: TRBV5-5
CDR3nt: TGTGCCAGCAGCTTGGGCAGGGCCACCGGGGAGCTGTTTTTT
CDR3aa: CASSLGRATGELFF

d_gene: NA
abundance: NA
j_gene: TRBJ1-1
v_gene: TRBV6-6
CDR3nt: TGTGCCAGCAGTCAGGACACCAACACTGAAGCTTTCTTT
CDR3aa: CASSQDTNTEAFF

d_gene: NA
abundance: NA
j_gene: TRBJ2-2
v_gene: TRBV4-2
CDR3nt: TGTGCCAGCAGCCAACTGGGGCTCTCCGGGGAGCTGTTTTTT
CDR3aa: CASSQLGLSGELFF

d_gene: TRBD2
abundance: NA
j_gene: TRBJ2-3
v_gene: TRBV5-1
CDR3nt: TGCGCCAGCAGCTTGGGAGCCGGGGGGAGCACAGATACGCAGTATTTT
CDR3aa: CASSLGAGGSTDTQYF

d_gene: TRBD2
abundance: NA
j_gene: TRBJ2-1
v_gene: TRBV6-4
CDR3nt: TGTGCCAGCAGTGACGGGGCTAGCGGCTACAATGAGCAGTTCTTC
CDR3aa: CASSDGASGYNEQFF

d_gene: NA
abundance: NA
j_gene: TRBJ2-7
v_gene: TRBV10-2
CDR3nt: TGCGCCAGCATAGGAGGGGATAAATACGAGCAGTACTTC
CDR3aa: CASIGGDKYEQYF

d_gene: TRBD1
abundance: once
j_gene: TRBJ2-5
v_gene: TRBV10-2
CDR3nt: TGCGCCAGCAGTGAGCCGGACAGGAAACAAGAGACCCAGTACTTC
CDR3aa: CASSEPDRKQETQYF

d_gene: NA
abundance: NA
j_gene: TRBJ2-2
v_gene: TRBV29-1
CDR3nt: TGCAGCGTCCAGGAGAACGGGGAGCTGTTTTTT
CDR3aa: CSVQENGELFF

d_gene: NA
abundance: NA
j_gene: TRBJ1-2
v_gene: TRBV5-1
CDR3nt: TGCGCCAGCGGGCTCGAAGGTGGCTACACCTTC
CDR3aa: CASGLEGGYTF

d_gene: NA
abundance: NA
j_gene: TRBJ2-2
v_gene: TRBV20-1
CDR3nt: TGCAGTGCTAGGGACAGTGGGGAGCTGTTTTTT
CDR3aa: CSARDSGELFF

d_gene: NA
abundance: NA
j_gene: TRBJ1-4
v_gene: TRBV6-4
CDR3nt: TGTGCCAGCAGCACAGGGACGGGTGAAAAACTGTTTTTT
CDR3aa: CASSTGTGEKLFF

d_gene: NA
abundance: NA
j_gene: TRBJ2-7
v_gene: TRBV7-9
CDR3nt: TGTGCCAGCAGCCGCCGGGCGGGACAAATCGACGAGCAGTACTTC
CDR3aa: CASSRRAGQIDEQYF

d_gene: TRBD2
abundance: NA
j_gene: TRBJ2-3
v_gene: TRBV4-2
CDR3nt: TGTGCCAGCAGCCAAGATGGGGCTAGCGGGGGGGCCACAGATACGCAGTATTTT
CDR3aa: CASSQDGASGGATDTQYF

d_gene: NA
abundance: NA
j_gene: TRBJ1-2
v_gene: TRBV19
CDR3nt: TGTGCCAGTAGTATAGGGACAGTCAACTATGGCTACACCTTC
CDR3aa: CASSIGTVNYGYTF

d_gene: TRBD1
abundance: NA
j_gene: TRBJ2-7
v_gene: TRBV7-9
CDR3nt: TGTGCCAGCAGCTCCGAAGGGCAGGGGGCGCTTCGTAGGTACGAGCAGTACTTC
CDR3aa: CASSSEGQGALRRYEQYF

d_gene: NA
abundance: few
j_gene: TRBJ1-3
v_gene: TRBV9
CDR3nt: TGTGCCAGCAGCGTAGGGGACGGAAACACCATATATTTT
CDR3aa: CASSVGDGNTIYF

d_gene: NA
abundance: NA
j_gene: TRBJ2-2
v_gene: TRBV29-1
CDR3nt: TGCAGCGTCTCCGGGACCTTGAACACCGGGGAGCTGTTTTTT
CDR3aa: CSVSGTLNTGELFF

d_gene: NA
abundance: once
j_gene: TRBJ2-2
v_gene: TRBV7-3
CDR3nt: TGTGCCAGCAGCTCCGGGACAAGAGACACCGGGGAGCTGTTTTTT
CDR3aa: CASSSGTRDTGELFF

d_gene: TRBD2
abundance: NA
j_gene: TRBJ2-1
v_gene: TRBV7-2
CDR3nt: TGTGCCAGCAGCCCAGCCGGGACTAGGAGTGAGCAGTTCTTC
CDR3aa: CASSPAGTRSEQFF

d_gene: NA
abundance: NA
j_gene: TRBJ2-3
v_gene: TRBV30
CDR3nt: TGTGCCTGGAGAGGGAGCGCAGATACGCAGTATTTT
CDR3aa: CAWRGSADTQYF

d_gene: NA
abundance: NA
j_gene: TRBJ1-2
v_gene: TRBV18
CDR3nt: TGTGCCAGCTCACCAGGGAAGGACTATGGCTACACCTTC
CDR3aa: CASSPGKDYGYTF

d_gene: NA
abundance: NA
j_gene: TRBJ1-5
v_gene: TRBV7-8
CDR3nt: TGTGCCAGCAGCTTAGGGGCGATGGGCAATCAGCCCCAGCATTTT
CDR3aa: CASSLGAMGNQPQHF

d_gene: TRBD2
abundance: NA
j_gene: TRBJ2-3
v_gene: TRBV28
CDR3nt: TGTGCCAGCGGGAAGCGGGGGAGACCAGATACGCAGTATTTT
CDR3aa: CASGKRGRPDTQYF

d_gene: TRBD2
abundance: NA
j_gene: TRBJ2-2
v_gene: TRBV5-1
CDR3nt: TGCGCCAGCAGCCCCCTGCCTAGCGGGGGGTCATTCACTAACACCGGGGAGCTGTTTTTT
CDR3aa: CASSPLPSGGSFTNTGELFF

d_gene: TRBD1
abundance: NA
j_gene: TRBJ1-5
v_gene: TRBV6-1
CDR3nt: TGTGCCAGCAGTGAAGTAGGGGGCAGAAATCAGCCCCAGCATTTT
CDR3aa: CASSEVGGRNQPQHF

d_gene: NA
abundance: NA
j_gene: TRBJ1-1
v_gene: TRBV7-3
CDR3nt: TGTGCCAGCAGATTCCAGGGGAACACTGAAGCTTTCTTT
CDR3aa: CASRFQGNTEAFF

d_gene: TRBD2
abundance: NA
j_gene: TRBJ2-3
v_gene: TRBV5-1
CDR3nt: TGCGCCAGCAGCTTGAGTCTAGCGGGAAGCACAGATACGCAGTATTTT
CDR3aa: CASSLSLAGSTDTQYF

d_gene: NA
abundance: NA
j_gene: TRBJ2-3
v_gene: TRBV2
CDR3nt: TGTGCCAGCAGTGACATCGGATCCACCACAGATACGCAGTATTTT
CDR3aa: CASSDIGSTTDTQYF

d_gene: NA
abundance: NA
j_gene: TRBJ2-1
v_gene: TRBV2
CDR3nt: TGTGCCAGCAGGACCCGGGATGAGCAGTTCTTC
CDR3aa: CASRTRDEQFF

d_gene: TRBD2
abundance: once
j_gene: TRBJ2-5
v_gene: TRBV7-8
CDR3nt: TGTGCCAGCAGCCTCTGGACTAGCGGGAGTGAGACCCAGTACTTC
CDR3aa: CASSLWTSGSETQYF

d_gene: NA
abundance: NA
j_gene: TRBJ2-3
v_gene: TRBV6-1
CDR3nt: TGTGCCAGCAGTGAAGTAGCGTTGAGCACAGATACGCAGTATTTT
CDR3aa: CASSEVALSTDTQYF

d_gene: NA
abundance: NA
j_gene: TRBJ1-5
v_gene: TRBV4-1
CDR3nt: TGCGCCAGCAGCCAACGGGACAGCAATCAGCCCCAGCATTTT
CDR3aa: CASSQRDSNQPQHF

d_gene: NA
abundance: NA
j_gene: TRBJ2-5
v_gene: TRBV6-6
CDR3nt: TGTGCCAGCAGGCAAAGGGACGGGACAAAAGAGACCCAGTACTTC
CDR3aa: CASRQRDGTKETQYF

d_gene: TRBD2
abundance: NA
j_gene: TRBJ2-3
v_gene: TRBV7-3
CDR3nt: TGTGCCAGCAGCTTAGGGCGAATAGCGGGGGCTAGCACAGATACGCAGTATTTT
CDR3aa: CASSLGRIAGASTDTQYF

d_gene: TRBD2
abundance: NA
j_gene: TRBJ2-5
v_gene: TRBV4-1
CDR3nt: TGCGCCAGCCGGGGAGGGGACGAGGAGACCCAGTACTTC
CDR3aa: CASRGGDEETQYF

d_gene: NA
abundance: few
j_gene: TRBJ1-5
v_gene: TRBV6-1
CDR3nt: TGTGCCAGCAGGGGGAATAGCAATCAGCCCCAGCATTTT
CDR3aa: CASRGNSNQPQHF

d_gene: TRBD1
abundance: NA
j_gene: TRBJ2-7
v_gene: TRBV9
CDR3nt: TGTGCCAGCAGCTTGACCGGGACAGGGACCTACGAGCAGTACTTC
CDR3aa: CASSLTGTGTYEQYF

d_gene: TRBD1
abundance: NA
j_gene: TRBJ1-5
v_gene: TRBV5-8
CDR3nt: TGTGCCAGCAGCCCAGGGACAGGGCGTAGCAATCAGCCCCAGCATTTT
CDR3aa: CASSPGTGRSNQPQHF

d_gene: TRBD1
abundance: NA
j_gene: TRBJ2-7
v_gene: TRBV27
CDR3nt: TGTGCCAGCAGTAAGGACAGGGCCTCCTACGAGCAGTACTTC
CDR3aa: CASSKDRASYEQYF

d_gene: NA
abundance: NA
j_gene: TRBJ2-7
v_gene: TRBV9
CDR3nt: TGTGCCAGCAGCGTAGGTGCGGGGGCCCCATCCCCCGCGTCCTACGAGCAGTACTTC
CDR3aa: CASSVGAGAPSPASYEQYF

d_gene: NA
abundance: NA
j_gene: TRBJ2-1
v_gene: TRBV28
CDR3nt: TGTGCCAGCAGTTCCTTCAATGAGCAGTTCTTC
CDR3aa: CASSSFNEQFF

d_gene: TRBD1
abundance: once
j_gene: TRBJ2-3
v_gene: TRBV5-4
CDR3nt: TGTGCCAGCAGCCCCGGTGACAGGGGCACAGATACGCAGTATTTT
CDR3aa: CASSPGDRGTDTQYF

d_gene: TRBD2
abundance: once
j_gene: TRBJ2-7
v_gene: TRBV19
CDR3nt: TGTGCCAGTAAGGAGGACCGCGGGAGTAGCGAGCAGTACTTC
CDR3aa: CASKEDRGSSEQYF

d_gene: TRBD1
abundance: NA
j_gene: TRBJ2-7
v_gene: TRBV10-2
CDR3nt: TGCGCCAGCAGCCCCCCGGGGACAGGGTCCTACGAGCAGTACTTC
CDR3aa: CASSPPGTGSYEQYF